What follows is one T cell receptor (beta chain) and its context. This was the immunoSEQ v3 assay. Sequencing used immunoSEQ multiplex PCR; TCRdb keeps in-frame clones, though not all of them. The table includes about 19,000 clones, about 75% detected once. This specimen comes from a study of TIL therapy for anti-PD-1-resistant metastatic lung cancer. Germline values: CDR1 SGDLS, CDR2 YYNGEE. Trimming took off 3 bases at V and 9 bases at J, with 19 bases between the two ends. This CDR3 comprises 15 residues. As for time point: pre-treatment sample, taken before nivolumab and TIL therapy. The sample in question was blood, obtained at baseline. The source is a person between 30 and 80 years old with non-small cell lung cancer. This rearrangement joins TRBV9 to TRBJ2-1; weak D call: TRBD2 (6 bases). The CDR3 region is CASSARLDLRIEQFF. The CDR3 coding sequence is TGTGCCAGCAGCGCGCGACTAGATTTAAGGATTGAGCAGTTCTTC.